These 6 T cell receptor beta chains share one sample of origin, sequenced in a study of T cells of healthy individuals. TCRdb redid the calling of the 5' RACE reads with MiXCR, one entry per CDR3 protein. This table has tens of thousands of distinct CDR3 sequences, roughly 14% appearing once. All receptors come from a human donor in good health.

This clonotype was found many times. This chain joins TRBV5-6 and TRBJ2-7; 9 bases match TRBD1. V gave up 3 bases and J gave up 4 bases; unmatched junction bases: 5. CDR1 is SGHDT, CDR2 YYEEEE, per germline. The CDR3 has 14 residues. CDR3 in DNA: TGTGCCAGCAGCTCTGGGGACAGGGTATACGAGCAGTACTTC. It specifies CASSSGDRVYEQYF.

This clonotype was counted many times. This chain links TRBV19 with TRBJ2-1, with 7 bases aligning to TRBD2. This CDR3 comprises 14 residues. Germline V gene lookup returns CDR1 LNHDA and CDR2 SQIVND (reference sequence). The junction had 6 bases not matched to a gene; V was cut back by 4 bases and J by 6 bases. DNA of the CDR3: TGTGCCAGTAGTAGGACTAGTCCGGTCAATGAGCAGTTCTTC. Translating it yields CASSRTSPVNEQFF.

This clonotype came up many times. The V and J genes are TRBV29-1 and TRBJ1-5, with D perhaps matching TRBD1 (6 bases). V shed 6 bases and J shed 4 bases, with 16 bases lying between them. This CDR3 comprises 14 residues. CDR1 is SQVTM and CDR2 is ANQGSEA in the germline V gene. As DNA, the CDR3 is TGCAGCGTGGCTGCGGGGGCTGGTAATCAGCCCCAGCATTTT. Translating it yields CSVAAGAGNQPQHF.

The V call is TRBV7-3, the J call TRBJ1-1, with 9 bases matching TRBD1. The V segment lost 5 bases and the J segment 4 bases; nucleotides outside the gene matches: 5. Germline V gene data show CDR1 as SGHTA and CDR2 as FQGTGA. This CDR3 is 14 amino acids long. DNA for the CDR3: TGTGCCAGCAGCCCTGGGACAGGGACCACTGAAGCTTTCTTT. This encodes CASSPGTGTTEAFF.

This clonotype was seen more than once but under ten times. The chain is built from TRBV12-3 or TRBV12-4 and TRBJ2-3; 9 bases map to TRBD2. The CDR3 has 15 residues. V dropped 6 bases and J dropped 1; count of bases not matched to a gene: 5. The CDR3 bases are TGTGCCAGCAGACGACGGACTAGCGGCACAGATACGCAGTATTTT. Translation: CASRRRTSGTDTQYF.

This clonotype has a handful of counts. The chain has TRBV20-1 and TRBJ2-7; TRBD2 aligns across 7 bases. CDR1 and CDR2 from the germline V gene are DFQATT and SNEGSKA (reference sequence). This CDR3 contains 11 residues. V shed 6 bases and J 2 bases; nucleotides not matched to a gene: 1. CDR3 bases: TGCAGTGCGGGAGGGCCCTACGAGCAGTACTTC. Protein product: CSAGGPYEQYF.